Detailed here is one T cell receptor beta chain. Its antigen remains unknown. The PCR used 60 Vbeta and 13 Jbeta primers. This table comes from immunoSEQ multiplex PCR, and its TCRdb copy is limited to in-frame clones, with some not included. The data contain about 100,000 clones, roughly 75% of them singletons. These data belong to a study of cytomegalovirus exposure and HLA in healthy donors. Overall study context: Of all 400 or so donors who were genotyped, roughly 81% belonged to the Caucasian-associated ancestry cluster. The study's findings and limits: Per published reports, the classifier diagnosed cytomegalovirus status with high specificity and sensitivity.

The V gene's germline CDR1 is SEHNR and CDR2 FQNEAQ (reference sequence). The V gene end was trimmed by 4 bases and the J gene end by 0 bases; junction bases not matched to a gene: 3. This CDR3 is 15 amino acids long. This sequence was found in a woman in her sixties or seventies in good health and CMV-seronegative. Sequencing was performed on PBMCs. V is TRBV7-9 and J is TRBJ2-3; 8 bases align to TRBD1. CDR3 sequence: CASSSGTGSTDTQYF. As DNA, the CDR3 is TGTGCCAGCAGCTCCGGGACAGGAAGCACAGATACGCAGTATTTT.